The clone carrying this TCR beta chain was seen just once. This entry comes from a study of control samples from healthy donors and cancer patients. TCRdb's table, derived via immunoSEQ multiplex PCR, lists solely in-frame clones and lacks some. This table has roughly 120,000 clones, 75% to 90% appearing once. The CDR3 has 13 amino acids. Germline CDR1 reads SGDLS; CDR2 reads YYNGEE. Trimming took off 2 bases at V and 5 bases at J, with 10 bases between the two ends. The receptor's source is a woman in her fifties or sixties with colorectal cancer. Sequencing was performed on PBMCs. The chain carries TRBV9 and TRBJ2-5; tentatively, D is TRBD2 (5 bases). The CDR3 reads CASSVKLGETQYF. CDR3 in DNA: TGTGCCAGCAGCGTGAAACTAGGGGAGACCCAGTACTTC.